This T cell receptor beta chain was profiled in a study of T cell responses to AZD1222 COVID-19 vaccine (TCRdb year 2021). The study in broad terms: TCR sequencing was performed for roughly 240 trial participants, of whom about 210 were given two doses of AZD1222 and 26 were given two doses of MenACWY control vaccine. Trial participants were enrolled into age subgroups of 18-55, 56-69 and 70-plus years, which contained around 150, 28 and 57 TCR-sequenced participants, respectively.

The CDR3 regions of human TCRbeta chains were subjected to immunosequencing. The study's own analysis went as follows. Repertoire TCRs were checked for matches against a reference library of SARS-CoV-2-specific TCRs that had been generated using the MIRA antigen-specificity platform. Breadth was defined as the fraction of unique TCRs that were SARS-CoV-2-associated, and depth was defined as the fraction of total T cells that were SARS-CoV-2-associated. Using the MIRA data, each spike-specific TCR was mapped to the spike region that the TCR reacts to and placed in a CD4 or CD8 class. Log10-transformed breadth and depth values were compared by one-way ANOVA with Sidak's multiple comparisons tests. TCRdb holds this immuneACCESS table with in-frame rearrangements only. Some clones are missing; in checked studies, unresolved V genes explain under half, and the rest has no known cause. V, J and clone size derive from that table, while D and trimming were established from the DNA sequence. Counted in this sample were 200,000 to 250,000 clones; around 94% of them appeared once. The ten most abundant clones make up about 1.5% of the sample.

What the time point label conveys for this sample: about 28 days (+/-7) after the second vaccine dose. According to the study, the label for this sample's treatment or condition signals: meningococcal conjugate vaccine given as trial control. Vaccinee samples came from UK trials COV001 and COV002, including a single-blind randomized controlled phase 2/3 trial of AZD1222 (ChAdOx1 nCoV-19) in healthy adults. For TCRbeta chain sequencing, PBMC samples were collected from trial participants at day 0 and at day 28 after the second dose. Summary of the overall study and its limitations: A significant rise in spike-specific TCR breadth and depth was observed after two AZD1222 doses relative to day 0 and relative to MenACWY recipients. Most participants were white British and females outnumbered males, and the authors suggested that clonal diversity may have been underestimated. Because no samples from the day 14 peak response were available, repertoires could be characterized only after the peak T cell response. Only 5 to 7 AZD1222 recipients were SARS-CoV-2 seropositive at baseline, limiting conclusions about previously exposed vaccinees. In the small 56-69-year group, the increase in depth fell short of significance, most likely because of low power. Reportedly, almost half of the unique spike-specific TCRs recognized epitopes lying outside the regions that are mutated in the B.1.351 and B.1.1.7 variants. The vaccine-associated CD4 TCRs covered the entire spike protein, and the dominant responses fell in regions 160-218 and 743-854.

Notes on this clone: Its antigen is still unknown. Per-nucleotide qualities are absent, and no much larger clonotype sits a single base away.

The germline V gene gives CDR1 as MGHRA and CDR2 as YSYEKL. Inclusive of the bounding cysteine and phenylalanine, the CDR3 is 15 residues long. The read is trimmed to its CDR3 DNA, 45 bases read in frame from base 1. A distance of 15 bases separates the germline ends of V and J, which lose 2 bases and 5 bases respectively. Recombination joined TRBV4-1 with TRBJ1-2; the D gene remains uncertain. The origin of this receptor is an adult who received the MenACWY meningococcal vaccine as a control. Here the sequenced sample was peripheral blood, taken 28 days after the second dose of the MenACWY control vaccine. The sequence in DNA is TGCGCCAGCAGCCAATTGGCAGATCCCGCATATGGCTACACCTTC. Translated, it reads CASSQLADPAYGYTF.